This T cell receptor beta chain was observed in a study of cytomegalovirus exposure and HLA in healthy donors listed by TCRdb under 2017. At the level of the whole study: In an earlier analysis of roughly 500 of the donors, approximately 260 Gb of sequence data and 120 million or so unique TCR beta sequences from 180 million or so T cells were reported. To decide whether each TCR beta V gene segment behaved as functional or pseudogenic, an earlier analysis of several hundred of the donors relied on high-throughput TCR beta sequencing. The study aimed to test whether signatures of past pathogen exposure could be identified by cataloging public T cell receptors. Of the approximately 400 genotyped donors, 80% to 90% were placed in the genetic ancestry cluster associated with self-reported Caucasian donors. Across about 370 genotyped donors of the cohort, an average of roughly 230,000 unique TCR beta nucleotide sequences per donor were sequenced, and roughly a sixth of those sequences were non-productive. Class I and class II HLA loci were covered by the typing at four-digit resolution. Four to six DR-DQ haplotypes were handled as single units for association and clustering because linkage in the cohort was strong. The study used immunosequencing to profile the T cell repertoires of more than 650 subjects and linked those repertoires to cytomegalovirus serostatus. A later genetic analysis used genome-wide SNP genotypes for about 60% of the 666 donors, treating that subset as a discovery cohort. A separate validation cohort of more than 100 different subjects was used in addition to the 666-subject first cohort. To predict cytomegalovirus infection status, the study brought together high-throughput TCR immunosequencing, statistical association of individual TCRs with disease status, and machine learning. An early release that covered around 590 HLA-typed donors contained 250 to 350 gigabases of sequencing data and around 85 million unique TCR sequences. Donor age, sex, ethnicity and CMV serostatus were collected together with the repertoire data. Every discovery cohort repertoire had been produced on one sequencing platform. To study patterns of TCR occurrence, a later analysis re-analyzed previously published TCR beta repertoires from several hundred donors and added high-resolution HLA genotyping. Typing coverage differed by locus: A, B, C, DRB1 and DQB1 were typed in roughly 629-630 donors, DQA1 in 500 to 550, DPA1 in approximately 600, and DPB1 in roughly 470. Rather than drawing on any new phenotypic data, the later analysis identified candidate immune exposures from TCR beta sequences and the way those sequences occurred across donors. Points the paper makes about the study in general: The classifier was reported to diagnose cytomegalovirus status with high specificity and sensitivity in both the original and validation cohorts. A later analysis associated 16,951 TCR beta sequences with specific HLA alleles at a false discovery rate of 0.05. In a later analysis, several top co-occurrence clusters were reported to appear linked to parvovirus B19, influenza, CMV and Epstein-Barr virus. The cohort was sequenced for TCR beta chains only, and without alpha or paired-chain data the features that could be detected were limited. According to a later genetic analysis, donors in an Asian-associated ancestry cluster had fewer N-insertions in productive TCRs than the approximately 630-donor mean. While some public TCRs were present in many individuals, most TCR sequences turned up only very rarely across donors. The authors suggested that the approach could potentially be generalized to other disease states and immunological phenotypes. A cluster of highly shared sequence variants was judged likely to represent a technical artifact of the sequencing pipeline. Roughly uniform sequencing depth across donors was assumed in presence/absence analyses, although this assumption may not hold. Broadly in line with IMGT annotations, most TCR beta V segments showed up in productive rearrangements about 90% or about 30% of the time in an earlier analysis of a few hundred of the donors. Three of the identified cytomegalovirus-associated TCR beta chains were confirmed in vitro to be specific for cytomegalovirus antigens. Because some donors lacked HLA typing at each locus, the association tests relied only on the typed subset. According to a later analysis, most CMV-associated TCR beta chains appeared to be HLA-restricted, and the HLA associations seemed to be driven largely by CMV exposure. In a later analysis, the rate of TCR association differed among HLA loci, with DRB1 alleles having the most associated TCRs and HLA-C alleles having the fewest. CMV serostatus was the only immune exposure information available for the cohort. Because counts were too low, some 17 rarely observed V segments, including chromosome 9 orphons, were excluded from the earlier analysis of several hundred of the donors. The 87-base-pair reads could not distinguish some IMGT-functional V segments, including TRBV6-2 and TRBV6-3, so those segments were excluded. In a later genetic analysis, a missense DCLRE1C variant was associated with V-gene and J-gene trimming of TCR beta chains, and the association was replicated in an independent cohort. A further reported finding was that TCR beta sequences accurately predicted the HLA-A and HLA-B alleles for most subjects in the first cohort. Compared with equally common non-associated chains, HLA-associated TCR beta chains in a later analysis were more clonally expanded and had lower generation probabilities. Strong co-occurrence of HLA alleles, especially DR and DQ, made assigning TCR associations to individual alleles difficult. Correlated functional status among segregating V segments might be attributable to linkage disequilibrium, but an unknown experimental factor could not be ruled out. The study gave a list of roughly 150 TCR beta chains associated with cytomegalovirus.

V is reduced by 4 bases and J by 4 bases, leaving a spacing of 14 bases between them. The CDR3 numbers 14 residues from cysteine through phenylalanine. CDR3 DNA only is kept here, 42 bases in frame from base 1. CDR1 and CDR2 (MRHNA, SNTAGT) derive from the germline V gene. The cohort was made up of roughly 670 healthy bone marrow donors. At the time of sampling, every cohort member was nominally healthy, though immune exposures that went unrecorded were likely present. The donor tested CMV seropositive, placing the donor among the roughly 270 seropositive members of the cohort. Every donor gave a peripheral blood sample, and the peripheral blood mononuclear cells from that sample were used for TCR beta sequencing. Genomic DNA was extracted from the blood cell samples with the Qiagen DNeasy Blood Extraction Kit. As regards this clone: The antigen it binds to is not known. Within one base of it there is no much larger clone, and no base qualities were kept.

Library construction relied on the immunoSEQ multiplex PCR assay. For the multiplex PCR, a mixture combining 60 forward primers for TCR Vbeta segments and 13 reverse primers for TCR Jbeta segments was used. A multiplex PCR assay on genomic DNA amplified the CDR3 region of rearranged TCR beta genes. The Illumina HiSeq System was used to sequence the amplified TCR beta libraries as 87-base-pair reads. On the authors' methods: A later analysis counted about 82 million unique TCR beta chains across the 550 to 800 repertoires, and some 12 million of these chains were shared by at least two donors. Raw reads were error-corrected and collapsed into unique sequences by a nearest-neighbor algorithm in which closely related sequences were merged to remove PCR and sequencing errors. Alignment of CDR3 sequences to IMGT reference sequences was used to assign V, D and J gene segments. Each retained sequence needed at least a six-nucleotide match to both a V gene segment and a J gene segment. A rearrangement counted as productive if the CDR3 had no stop codons and remained in frame with V and J, and every other rearrangement counted as non-productive. Following IMGT convention, CDR3 was defined as the stretch from the second conserved V-encoded cysteine to the conserved J-encoded phenylalanine. Sequences without an unambiguous match to a single V gene segment were excluded from the earlier analysis of almost 600 of the donors. An earlier analysis of some 610 of the donors called V segments functional above 56.7% productive rearrangements and segregating when the between-donor standard deviation exceeded 5%. A statistical classification framework was built to diagnose cytomegalovirus status from the catalog of TCR beta chain sequences. V and J gene assignment, in a later analysis, came from comparing TCR nucleotide sequences with IMGT/GENE-DB human TR gene sequences. A later analysis assigned CDR3 sequences and most-parsimonious VDJ recombination scenarios with the TCRdist pipeline. In a later analysis, each TCR beta chain was defined by its CDR3 amino acid sequence together with its V-gene family, and reads lacking a unique V-gene family were excluded. In a later analysis, a few hundred highly shared, low-generation-probability nucleotide sequences were removed to address suspected cross-contamination and a sequencing artifact. A later analysis calculated a clonal expansion index for each public chain from normalized within-repertoire ranks of inferred template counts. In a later analysis, generation probabilities were computed with a VDJ recombination model fitted to out-of-frame rearrangements, and the resulting probabilities were checked against IGoR. In a later analysis, hypergeometric tests were used to score TCR-TCR, TCR-HLA and TCR-CMV co-occurrence, with a repertoire-size bias correction applied to TCR pairs. A later analysis estimated false discovery rates by permuting HLA or CMV assignments 20 times. In a later analysis, co-occurring TCRs were grouped with DBSCAN, and TCRdist sequence similarity was added when clustering was performed within HLA-allele-positive subsets. Co-occurrence clustering excluded repertoires with fewer than 30,000 or more than 120,000 public chains, plus five with anomalous nucleotide sharing. TCRdb carries this immuneACCESS record with in-frame sequences only. Its versions omit some clonotypes, under half of them owing to an unresolved V gene in the studies checked, with the rest unexplained. V and J calls and clone size follow that table, whereas D and trimming were derived from the DNA. The sample profile shows 110,000 to 150,000 clones; roughly four fifths of them were found once. The ten biggest clones cover 9.7% of the sample.

Sequencing was carried out using PBMCs. The chain links TRBV6-4 with TRBJ2-7, with a tentative D gene TRBD2 over 6 matching bases. The sequence derives from a woman aged 60 to 75 in good health and CMV-seropositive. The encoded CDR3 is CASSVFAGNYEQYF. In nucleotide form, the sequence is TGTGCCAGCAGTGTATTTGCGGGAAATTACGAGCAGTACTTC.